The next 9 T cell receptor beta chains were all read from a single sample in a study of metastatic and nonmetastatic thyroid tumors. TCRdb reanalyzed the PCR reads with MiXCR. This table has 13,000 or so clones, under 30% appearing once. Each patient went into thyroid surgery without having received any treatment. Sequenced input: tumor tissue. The receptor source for this set is a female donor with papillary thyroid cancer or a benign thyroid nodule (not recorded which). Some clones in this sample may be carry-over from other donors' samples.

This clone was counted at least ten times. The rearrangement joins TRBV2 to TRBJ2-5, with D possibly called TRBD1 or TRBD2 (5 bases each). Trimming removed 5 bases at V and 5 bases at J, with 24 bases between. Germline V gene data show CDR1 as SNHLY and CDR2 as FYNNEI. CDR3 size: 17 residues. CDR3 region: CASSSGRYGTFGETQYF. Written as DNA, the CDR3 is TGTGCCAGCAGTTCCGGCCGGTACGGGACCTTTGGGGAGACCCAGTACTTC. The entire variable domain, with the rest obtained from reference TRBV2 and TRBJ2-5, is as follows: EPEVTQTPSHQVTQMGQEVILRCVPISNHLYFYWYRQILGQKVEFLVSFYNNEISEKSEIFDDQFSVERPDGSNFTLKIRSTKLEDSAMYFCASSSGRYGTFGETQYFGPGTRLLVL.

This clone came up a few times. The gene calls are TRBV6-1 and TRBJ1-1; TRBD1 is a possible D gene (6 bases). CDR1 MNHNS and CDR2 SASEGT come from the germline V gene. CDR3 size: 15 residues. V lost 3 bases to trimming and J lost 4 bases, with 15 bases between them. DNA of the CDR3: TGTGCCAGCAGTGAGAGACAGGTTATCAGCACTGAAGCTTTCTTT. Translating gives CASSERQVISTEAFF.

This clone is classed as medium-sized (0.01 to 0.1%). V is TRBV11-2 and J is TRBJ2-7; D possibly uses TRBD1 or TRBD2 (5 bases each). Germline CDR1 reads SGHAT; CDR2 reads FQNNGV. V was pared by 6 bases and J by 3 bases, with 12 bases between. The CDR3 sequence is 13 residues long. Written as DNA, the CDR3 is TGTGCCAGCAGGTTCGGGGACGACTACGAGCAGTACTTC. Encoded protein: CASRFGDDYEQYF.

The CDR3 region is CASSPWDGASYNEQFF. In nucleotides, the CDR3 is TGTGCCAGCAGCCCTTGGGACGGAGCCTCCTACAATGAGCAGTTCTTC. The gene calls are TRBV11-2 and TRBJ2-1; D assignment may be TRBD1 or TRBD2 (5 bases each). The CDR3 sequence is 16 residues long. Germline V gene lookup returns CDR1 SGHAT and CDR2 FQNNGV. Between the trimmed V and J ends, which lost 5 bases and 0 bases, there was a span of 14 bases.

The sample holds many counts of this clone. The chain couples TRBV7-3 to TRBJ1-2; D unresolved. Germline V CDR1 and CDR2: SGHTA, FQGTGA. The CDR3 length is 14 residues. V dropped 5 bases and J dropped 3 bases, with 13 bases sitting between them. CDR3 in DNA: TGTGCCAGCAGCCCCGGAGGGAACGACTATGGCTACACCTTC. Its translation is CASSPGGNDYGYTF.

The chain has TRBV20-1 and TRBJ1-1; unclear D gene. Germline V lookup: CDR1 DFQATT, CDR2 SNEGSKA (reference sequence). The CDR3 extends over 11 amino acids. Deletions cut 7 bases from V and 1 base from J, with 7 bases between. The CDR3 protein is CSGSWNTEAFF. In nucleotides, the CDR3 is TGCAGTGGCAGTTGGAACACTGAAGCTTTCTTT.

There are a few counts of this clone. This may come from a read error, since a much larger clone is one base off. This sequence joins TRBV19 and TRBJ2-2; D remains unclear. The V gene's germline CDR1 is LNHDA and CDR2 SQIVND (reference sequence). The CDR3 loop spans 14 amino acids. Written as DNA, the CDR3 is TGTGCCAGTAATACCGGAAGGAACGCCGGGGAGCTGTTTTTT. This translates into CASNTGRNAGELFF.

The table lists this clone with a few counts. The chain uses TRBV6-5 and TRBJ2-7, with TRBD2 identical over 13 bases. The CDR3 consists of 15 residues. Unmatched junction bases numbered 1, after V lost 2 bases and J lost 3 bases. Germline values: CDR1 MNHEY, CDR2 SVGAGI. CDR3 in DNA: TGTGCCAGCAGTTACGGGACTAGCGGGGACTACGAGCAGTACTTC. As protein: CASSYGTSGDYEQYF.

The J gene is TRBJ1-1, the V gene TRBV18; D is perhaps TRBD1 (6 bases). Germline CDR1 and CDR2: KGHSH and LQKENI. The CDR3 is made up of 13 amino acids. Trimming took 3 bases from V and 2 from J, leaving 7 bases between them. The CDR3 here is CASSPGTNTEAFF. In nucleotides, the CDR3 is TGTGCCAGCTCACCCGGGACAAACACTGAAGCTTTCTTT.